The 5 T cell receptor beta chains given below trace back to one sample, sequenced in a study of blood T cell repertoires in COVID-19. Some clones are missing from TCRdb's copy, which holds only in-frame ones; the method was immunoSEQ multiplex PCR. The sample has around 330,000 clones, 70% to 90% seen once; the top ten hold more than 3%. The sequenced sample was peripheral blood. The receptor source for this set is a woman between 50 and 59 years old with active or convalescent COVID-19.

The V and J genes are TRBV5-1 and TRBJ2-3, with a weak D call TRBD1 (6 bases). Trimming stripped 3 bases from V and 0 bases from J, with 8 bases between. Per germline, CDR1 SGHRS and CDR2 YFSETQ. This CDR3 is 14 amino acids long. The CDR3 is CASSSGVSTDTQYF. The CDR3 DNA reads TGCGCCAGCAGCTCAGGGGTCAGCACAGATACGCAGTATTTT. Based on the CDR3 plus reference TRBV5-1 and TRBJ2-3, the full variable domain is KAGVTQTPRYLIKTRGQQVTLSCSPISGHRSVSWYQQTPGQGLQFLFEYFSETQRNKGNFPGRFSGRQFSNSRSEMNVSTLELGDSALYLCASSSGVSTDTQYFGPGTRLTVL.

This sequence joins TRBV4-1 and TRBJ2-7; D possibly corresponds to TRBD2 (5 bases). The germline V gene has CDR1 MGHRA and CDR2 YSYEKL. V was clipped by 1 base and J by 6 bases, with 10 bases between them. The length of the CDR3 is 13 residues. CDR3 coding DNA: TGCGCCAGCAGCCAAGTAAGAGGGTTCGAGCAGTACTTC. As protein: CASSQVRGFEQYF.

V and J are TRBV5-6 and TRBJ1-1; D is uncertain. Germline assignment: CDR1 SGHDT and CDR2 YYEEEE. The CDR3 loop spans 13 amino acids. V lost 2 bases, J lost 3 bases, and 8 bases lay in between. CDR3 protein: CASSFQHDTEAFF. The CDR3 DNA sequence: TGTGCCAGCAGCTTTCAACACGACACTGAAGCTTTCTTT.

The rearrangement uses TRBV6-5 and TRBJ1-6; 7 nucleotides line up with TRBD1. This CDR3 contains 12 residues. Looked up from germline, CDR1 is MNHEY and CDR2 is SVGAGI. The ends lost 9 bases at V and 7 bases at J; junction bases unmatched: 3. The DNA of the CDR3 is TGTGCCAGTGGACAGGCCAATTCACCCCTCCACTTT. Protein product: CASGQANSPLHF.

CDR3 in amino acids: CASSYSQGGYTF. The CDR3 region has the DNA TGTGCCAGCAGTTACTCGCAGGGTGGCTACACCTTC. The chain has TRBV6-2 or TRBV6-3 and TRBJ1-2; possibly TRBD1 for D (5 bases). Between the trimmed V and J ends, which lost 0 bases and 7 bases, there was a span of 6 bases. The CDR3 contains 12 residues. From germline, CDR1 is MNHEY and CDR2 SVGEGT.